This TCR beta chain derives from a study of T cell repertoires and HLA-DP antigens. Data came from immunoSEQ multiplex PCR; TCRdb stores just in-frame clones and leaves some out. The top ten hold 1.5% to 2% of the sample, which has almost 90,000 clones, approximately 86% seen once. As regards this clone: Its matching antigen is unknown.

V was clipped by 7 bases and J by 2 bases, with 18 bases between them. This CDR3 is 15 amino acids long. CDR1 and CDR2 from the germline V gene are MNHNS and SASEGT. The J gene is TRBJ2-7, the V gene TRBV6-1; possible D gene TRBD2, 7 bases. The TCR was taken from a man aged 45-65 years in good health and CMV-seronegative. Sequenced sample: CD4+ T cells from PBMCs. CDR3 region: CASIEGGGGPYEQYF. The CDR3, as DNA: TGTGCCAGCATCGAAGGGGGAGGGGGGCCCTACGAGCAGTACTTC.